This TCR beta chain was identified in a study of early T cells in non-severe SARS-CoV-2 infection. This clonotype was observed a single time. Germline CDR1 and CDR2: SGHRS and YFSETQ. The ends lost 4 bases at V and 0 bases at J; junction bases unmatched: 5. The CDR3 runs 18 residues. TCRdb re-called the 5' RACE reads with MiXCR, one entry per CDR3 protein. The sample gives approximately 70,000 distinct CDR3 sequences, roughly 10% of which show up once; less than 7% is in the top ten. The sequenced sample consisted of whole blood. The receptor comes from an adult who was a healthcare worker with PCR-confirmed SARS-CoV-2 infection or an uninfected control (not recorded which). V usage is TRBV5-1 and J usage is TRBJ2-6; TRBD2 agrees at 12 bases. The CDR3 spells CASSPTSGGPSGANVLTF. DNA for the CDR3: TGCGCCAGCAGCCCCACTAGCGGGGGGCCCTCTGGGGCCAACGTCCTGACTTTC.